The 10 T cell receptor beta chains listed next were all sequenced from one sample in a study of blood T cell repertoires in COVID-19 (dated by TCRdb to about 2020). The library was built by means of the immunoSEQ multiplex PCR assay. As stored in TCRdb, this immuneACCESS dataset retains in-frame rearrangements with V and J assigned. A fraction of the clones does not appear; measured against another copy, unresolved V genes explain less than half of the discrepancy, and the remainder lacks a known reason. Recorded for this sample are 150,000 to 200,000 clones; under 95% of them occurred a single time. Roughly a sixth of the sample goes to the ten largest clones. Source material: peripheral blood. These receptors were collected from a man between 60 and 75 years old with active or convalescent COVID-19.

V is TRBV2 and J is TRBJ2-5; 9 bases fit TRBD2. Germline V lookup: CDR1 SNHLY, CDR2 FYNNEI. V gave up 7 bases and J gave up 1 base; unmatched junction bases: 4. CDR3 size: 14 residues. Written as DNA, the CDR3 is TGTGCCAGCACTCTAGCGGGGAGCCAAGAGACCCAGTACTTC. Translating it yields CASTLAGSQETQYF.

This sequence joins TRBV19 and TRBJ2-1, with D tentatively TRBD2 (5 bases). This CDR3 has 16 amino acids. V lost 3 bases and J 4 bases, leaving 16 bases between the germline ends. Looked up from germline, CDR1 is LNHDA and CDR2 is SQIVND (reference sequence). The CDR3 is CASSIPHRDVYNEQFF. Written as DNA, the CDR3 is TGTGCCAGTAGTATCCCCCACCGGGATGTATACAATGAGCAGTTCTTC.

V and J are TRBV18 and TRBJ2-3, with a weak D call TRBD2 (7 bases). Trimming took off 3 bases at V and 4 bases at J, with 14 bases between the two ends. The CDR3 has 15 residues. Germline V CDR1 and CDR2: KGHSH, LQKENI. The CDR3 DNA reads TGTGCCAGCTCACCTTGGGGGGGCATAGCAGATACGCAGTATTTT. It specifies CASSPWGGIADTQYF.

This clone was seen once. CDR3 DNA sequence: TGTGCCAGCCAACCACGGGGGGGGCGGAGTGCTGAAGCTTTCTTT. It specifies CASQPRGGRSAEAFF. The chain couples TRBV6-5 to TRBJ1-1, with a weak D call TRBD1 (6 bases). The CDR3 loop spans 15 amino acids. Trimming left V 8 bases short and J 6 bases short, with 22 bases between. Germline lookup yields CDR1 MNHEY and CDR2 SVGAGI.

This chain links TRBV19 with TRBJ2-7; unclear D gene. Germline V lookup: CDR1 LNHDA, CDR2 SQIVND (reference sequence). The CDR3 runs 13 residues. Trimming pared 5 bases from V and 1 base from J, leaving 9 bases between. The CDR3, as DNA: TGTGCCAGTAGTCTGGCAGGATCCTACGAGCAGTACTTC. It encodes CASSLAGSYEQYF.

The rearrangement uses TRBV18 and TRBJ2-1, with 10 positions matching TRBD1. CDR3 length: 15 amino acids. Per the germline V gene, CDR1 is KGHSH and CDR2 is LQKENI. The trim removed 4 bases at V and 4 bases at J, leaving 4 bases unmatched. CDR3 nucleotides: TGTGCCAGCTCACTCGGGACAGGGGATTACAATGAGCAGTTCTTC. This gives the protein CASSLGTGDYNEQFF.

The V gene is TRBV5-8, the J gene TRBJ2-7; 13 positions match TRBD2. CDR3 length: 17 amino acids. Unmatched junction bases numbered 10, after V lost 3 bases and J lost 4 bases. Germline V gene data show CDR1 as SGHTS and CDR2 as YDEGEE. Here the CDR3 reads CASSYLWTSGSHYEQYF. The CDR3, as DNA: TGTGCCAGCAGCTACCTGTGGACTAGCGGGAGTCATTACGAGCAGTACTTC.

This chain connects TRBV19 to TRBJ1-5, with 8 bases fitting TRBD1. Germline V gene sequence: CDR1 LNHDA, CDR2 SQIVND (reference sequence). This CDR3 region has 18 residues. V lost 6 bases and J lost 0; bases outside the gene matches: 13. The CDR3 DNA sequence: TGTGCCAGTAGCCCGGACAGGGACGGGTTTCATAGCAATCAGCCCCAGCATTTT. It codes for CASSPDRDGFHSNQPQHF.

The rearrangement uses TRBV27 and TRBJ1-6; 7 nucleotides line up with TRBD1. This CDR3 comprises 16 residues. J lost 10 bases, V lost 2 bases, and 11 bases had no gene match. Germline V gene sequence: CDR1 MNHEY, CDR2 SMNVEV (reference sequence). The DNA of the CDR3 is TGTGCCAGCAGTTTAACTGGGACAGAGGCCCGGTCACCCCTCCACTTT. It yields the protein CASSLTGTEARSPLHF.

The rearrangement links TRBV7-6 to TRBJ1-1; 7 nucleotides align to TRBD1. With 5 bases clipped from V and 1 base from J, the junction kept 10 bases outside the gene matches. The germline V gene encodes CDR1 SGHVS and CDR2 FNYEAQ. CDR3 length: 16 amino acids. CDR3 sequence: CASSPQNRGGNTEAFF. CDR3 sequence (DNA): TGTGCCAGCAGCCCCCAGAACAGGGGCGGGAACACTGAAGCTTTCTTT.